The clone carrying this T cell receptor (beta chain) was picked up a small number of times. Its target is unknown. This sample is drawn from a study of beta chain features in type 1 diabetes. Findings and caveats of the study: Diminished insertions and augmented deletions at VDJ junctions characterized type 1 diabetes patients. Researchers report that Type 1 diabetes patients had moderately but significantly shorter TCRB CDR3s across all four CD4+ subsets. Whatever favoring of shorter templates PCR might show would apply equally to patients and controls.

Of the isolated RNA, all was reverse transcribed, and so the sequenced material was expressed TCRB transcripts. The method was immunoSEQ multiplex PCR; TCRdb's version includes in-frame clones alone and lacks a portion of them. This sample yields approximately 250,000 clones, of which about a sixth are seen a single time; 0.07% to 0.095% belongs to the top ten. V was shortened by 5 bases and J by 3 bases, with 10 bases between the two germline ends. The CDR3 consists of 13 residues. The germline V gene encodes CDR1 SNHLY and CDR2 FYNNEI. The sequenced material came from naive CD4+ T cells from blood. This TCR was sampled from a young man with type 1 diabetes. The V and J genes are TRBV2 and TRBJ2-5, with D possibly being TRBD1 (6 bases). CDR3: CASSLQGEETQYF. The CDR3 nucleotides are TGTGCCAGCAGTCTACAGGGAGAAGAGACCCAGTACTTC.